This T cell receptor beta chain came from a study of blood T cells in healthy people across ages. Trimming stripped 3 bases from V and 2 bases from J, with 15 bases between. Germline-derived CDR1 and CDR2 are SGDLS and YYNGEE. This CDR3 is 15 amino acids long. Collection of ten milliliters of peripheral blood was performed for each donor. Through a sample-barcoded 5' primer and a J-beta primer mix, a second PCR was run for roughly 6 to 11 cycles. Every cDNA molecule bore a tag from a template-switch adaptor containing 12 random nucleotides. TCRdb re-analysed the 5' RACE reads in MiXCR, keeping a single row per CDR3 protein. Of about a million distinct CDR3 sequences in the sample, around 48% were seen once.

The clonotype was recovered from a young man in good health. The chain combines TRBV9 with TRBJ2-7; possibly TRBD1 for D (6 bases). Sequenced sample: blood. CDR3 amino acids: CASSGTGHTTYEQYF. As DNA, the CDR3 is TGTGCCAGCAGCGGTACGGGACACACCACCTACGAGCAGTACTTC. The variable domain in full, completed from reference TRBV9 and TRBJ2-7, reads DSGVTQTPKHLITATGQRVTLRCSPRSGDLSVYWYQQSLDQGLQFLIQYYNGEERAKGNILERFSAQQFPDLHSELNLSSLELGDSALYFCASSGTGHTTYEQYFGPGTRLTVT.